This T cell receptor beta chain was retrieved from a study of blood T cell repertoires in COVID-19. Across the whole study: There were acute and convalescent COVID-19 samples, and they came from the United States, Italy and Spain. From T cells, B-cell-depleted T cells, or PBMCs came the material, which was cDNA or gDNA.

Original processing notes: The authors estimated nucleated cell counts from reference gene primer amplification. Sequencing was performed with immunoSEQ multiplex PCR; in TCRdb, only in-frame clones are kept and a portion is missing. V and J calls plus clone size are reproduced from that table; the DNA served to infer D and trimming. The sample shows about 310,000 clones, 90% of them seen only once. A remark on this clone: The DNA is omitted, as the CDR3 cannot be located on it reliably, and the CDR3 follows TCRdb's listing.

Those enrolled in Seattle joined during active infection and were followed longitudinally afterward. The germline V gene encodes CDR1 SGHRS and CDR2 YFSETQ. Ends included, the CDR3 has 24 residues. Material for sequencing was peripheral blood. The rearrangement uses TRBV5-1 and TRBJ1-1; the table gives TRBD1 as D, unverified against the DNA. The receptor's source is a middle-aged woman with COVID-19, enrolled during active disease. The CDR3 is CASSLGQGGTEAFFGQGTRLEAFF.